The table lists the clone carrying this T cell receptor (beta chain) with many counts. These data originate in a study of T cells after yellow fever vaccination. The overall study: The fractions with low cell numbers were processed using SMART-Seq v4 Ultra Low Input.

TCRdb recomputed calls from the 5' RACE reads with MiXCR, one row per CDR3 protein. The sample records 42,000 or so distinct CDR3 sequences, almost 7% being singletons. Study-wide findings and caveats: A small proportion of clonotypes was detected in both the CD4 and CD8 compartments. The secondary T-cell response peaked on day 5, not day 15, but was weaker.

The CDR3 consists of 14 residues. Trimming stripped 1 base from V and 6 bases from J, with 12 bases between. Germline CDR1 LGHNA, CDR2 YNFKEQ. This sequence joins TRBV4-2 and TRBJ1-1, with D hard to call. Source: CD8+ T cells not binding an NS4B(214-222) dextramer, sorted from PBMCs, taken 45 days after the yellow fever booster vaccination. The sequence was collected from a man aged 25 to 40 who received the YFV17D yellow fever vaccine. CDR3 loop: CASSQGTVGPEAFF. CDR3 DNA: TGTGCCAGCAGCCAAGGAACGGTTGGCCCTGAAGCTTTCTTT.